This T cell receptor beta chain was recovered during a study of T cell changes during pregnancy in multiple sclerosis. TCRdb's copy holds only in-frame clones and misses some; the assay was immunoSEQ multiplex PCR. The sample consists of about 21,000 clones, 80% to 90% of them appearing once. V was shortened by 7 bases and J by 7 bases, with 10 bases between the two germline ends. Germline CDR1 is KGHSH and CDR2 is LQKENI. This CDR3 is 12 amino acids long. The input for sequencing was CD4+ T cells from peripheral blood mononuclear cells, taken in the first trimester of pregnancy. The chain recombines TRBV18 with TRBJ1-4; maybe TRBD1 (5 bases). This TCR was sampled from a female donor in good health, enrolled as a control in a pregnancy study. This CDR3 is CASWGGPEKLFF. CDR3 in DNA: TGTGCCAGCTGGGGGGGACCTGAAAAACTGTTTTTT.